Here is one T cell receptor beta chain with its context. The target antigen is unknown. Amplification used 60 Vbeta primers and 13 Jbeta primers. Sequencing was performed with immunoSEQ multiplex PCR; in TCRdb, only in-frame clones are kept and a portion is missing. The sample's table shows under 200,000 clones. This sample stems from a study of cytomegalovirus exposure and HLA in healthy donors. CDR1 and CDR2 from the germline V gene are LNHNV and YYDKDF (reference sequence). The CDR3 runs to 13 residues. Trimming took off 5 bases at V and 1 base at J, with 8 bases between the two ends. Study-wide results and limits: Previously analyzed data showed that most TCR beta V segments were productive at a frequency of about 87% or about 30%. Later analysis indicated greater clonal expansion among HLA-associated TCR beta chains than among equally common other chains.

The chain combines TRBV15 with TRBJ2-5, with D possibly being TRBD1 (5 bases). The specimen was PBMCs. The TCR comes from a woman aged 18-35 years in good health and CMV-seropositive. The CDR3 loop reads CATSEDTQETQYF. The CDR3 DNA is TGTGCCACCAGCGAGGACACCCAAGAGACCCAGTACTTC.